This T cell receptor beta chain was recorded in a study of OX40 agonist ivuxolimab in advanced cancers. Overall study: The dose of intravenous ivuxolimab that patients received every 2 weeks ranged from 0.01 to 10 mg/kg. Patients receiving dose escalation had hepatocellular carcinoma, melanoma, renal cell or head and neck cancer.

Libraries were prepared by immunoSEQ multiplex PCR; TCRdb keeps only in-frame clonotypes and omits some of them. Of tens of thousands of clones in the sample, 70% to 90% were seen once. Any history of autoimmune disease or systemic immunosuppression disqualified patients. The study's findings and limits: Partial responders dosed at 0.1-3.0 mg/kg displayed clonal expansion ranking among the lowest.

Trimming cost V 4 bases and J 4 bases; bases outside gene matches: 8. CDR3 size: 17 residues. Germline V gene sequence: CDR1 PRHDT, CDR2 FYEKMQ (reference sequence). In regard to this clone: Its cognate antigen is unknown.

This receptor was identified in an adult with an advanced solid tumor such as melanoma, head and neck, liver or kidney cancer. Specimen: CD4+ or CD8+ T cells sorted from blood, collected in a trial of the OX40 agonist ivuxolimab. The rearrangement links TRBV13 to TRBJ2-1, with TRBD2 identical over 12 bases. The DNA of the CDR3 is TGTGCCAGCAGCTCCCCTCTAGCGGGAGGGGGATACAATGAGCAGTTCTTC. It yields the protein CASSSPLAGGGYNEQFF. The full variable domain, completed using reference TRBV13 and TRBJ2-1, is AAGVIQSPRHLIKEKRETATLKCYPIPRHDTVYWYQQGPGQDPQFLISFYEKMQSDKGSIPDRFSAQQFSDYHSELNMSSLELGDSALYFCASSSPLAGGGYNEQFFGPGTRLTVL.